The 30 T cell receptor beta chains listed next were all sequenced from one sample in a study of blood T cell repertoires in COVID-19. This table comes from immunoSEQ multiplex PCR, and its TCRdb copy is limited to in-frame clones, with some not included. This table has some 48,000 clones, roughly nine tenths appearing once. Sequencing was performed on peripheral blood. These receptors all stem from a man between 70 and 80 years old with active COVID-19.

The chain combines TRBV6-2 or TRBV6-3 with TRBJ2-1, with D possibly being TRBD1 (5 bases). Between the trimmed V and J ends, which lost 2 bases and 5 bases, there was a span of 10 bases. Germline assignment: CDR1 MNHEY and CDR2 SVGEGT. CDR3 length: 14 residues. CDR3 in DNA: TGTGCCAGCAGTTACCTAGACAGTAACAATGAGCAGTTCTTC. Translated, it gives CASSYLDSNNEQFF.

The J gene is TRBJ2-1, the V gene TRBV7-6; D gene ambiguous. Germline V gives CDR1 SGHVS, CDR2 FNYEAQ. The CDR3 runs 15 residues. Trimming stripped 2 bases from V and 0 bases from J, with 8 bases between. The CDR3 nucleotides are TGTGCCAGCAGCTTAACGCGCACCTCCTACAATGAGCAGTTCTTC. Translating it yields CASSLTRTSYNEQFF.

V usage is TRBV19 and J usage is TRBJ1-2; D unresolved. Trimming pared 6 bases from V and 5 bases from J, leaving 13 bases between. The CDR3 is 13 residues long. CDR1 is LNHDA and CDR2 is SQIVND in the germline V gene (reference sequence). The DNA of the CDR3 is TGTGCCAGTAGGCCTCCTATTTGGTATGGCTACACCTTC. Translating gives CASRPPIWYGYTF. The variable domain in full, with the rest retrieved from reference TRBV19 and TRBJ1-2, is DGGITQSPKYLFRKEGQNVTLSCEQNLNHDAMYWYRQDPGQGLRLIYYSQIVNDFQKGDIAEGYSVSREKKESFPLTVTSAQKNPTAFYLCASRPPIWYGYTFGSGTRLTVV.

V gene TRBV18 combines with J gene TRBJ2-3; TRBD2 agrees at 7 bases. Trimming cost V 2 bases and J 0 bases; bases outside gene matches: 14. The V gene's germline CDR1 is KGHSH and CDR2 LQKENI. The CDR3 has 19 amino acids. The CDR3 loop reads CASSPVTGGGPRSTDTQYF. The DNA for the CDR3 is TGTGCCAGCTCACCAGTAACCGGCGGGGGACCTCGAAGCACAGATACGCAGTATTTT.

This CDR3 is CASSSAGSGVRNEQFF. CDR3 DNA sequence: TGTGCCAGCAGCTCCGCGGGTAGCGGGGTTAGGAATGAGCAGTTCTTC. The genes are TRBV11-2 and TRBJ2-1, with TRBD2 identical over 8 bases. CDR3 size: 16 residues. V lost 4 bases, J lost 7 bases, and 12 bases stayed unmatched. Germline CDR1 is SGHAT and CDR2 is FQNNGV.

The sample holds one count of this clone. This chain connects TRBV5-1 to TRBJ2-7, with 9 bases that match TRBD1. The CDR3 loop spans 14 amino acids. Trimming cost V 3 bases and J 2 bases; bases outside gene matches: 3. From germline, CDR1 is SGHRS and CDR2 YFSETQ. CDR3 loop: CASSSGTGPYEQYF. The CDR3 DNA reads as TGCGCCAGCAGCTCCGGGACAGGGCCCTACGAGCAGTACTTC.

This clone was seen a handful of times. This chain joins TRBV29-1 and TRBJ1-1; TRBD1 is a possible D gene (6 bases). V was cut by 7 bases and J by 3 bases, with 15 bases left in between. Germline CDR1 and CDR2: SQVTM and ANQGSEA. This CDR3 is 13 amino acids long. DNA for the CDR3: TGCAGCGGGAGAACAGGGAGGGACACTGAAGCTTTCTTT. Its translation: CSGRTGRDTEAFF.

CDR3 DNA sequence: TGTGCCAGCAGATTGGGACAGGGTAAAGCTTTCTTT. Protein product: CASRLGQGKAFF. The chain is built from TRBV12-3 or TRBV12-4 and TRBJ1-1; 9 bases are shared with TRBD1. The CDR3 is 12 residues long. The junction had 5 bases not matched to a gene; V was cut back by 6 bases and J by 9 bases.

This clone has just one count. The chain recombines TRBV6-5 with TRBJ2-7; 8 bases are shared with TRBD2. V lost 2 bases to trimming and J lost 4 bases; unmatched junction nucleotides: 7. The germline gives CDR1 MNHEY, CDR2 SVGAGI. This CDR3 region has 15 residues. Written as DNA, the CDR3 is TGTGCCAGCAGTTACCCCTCCGGGGGGGTTTACGAGCAGTACTTC. This gives the protein CASSYPSGGVYEQYF.

The chain joins TRBV19 to TRBJ1-3; the D gene is possibly TRBD1 (5 bases). Germline V CDR1 and CDR2: LNHDA, SQIVND (reference sequence). Between the trimmed V and J ends, which lost 11 bases and 10 bases, there was a span of 21 bases. The length of the CDR3 is 13 residues. The CDR3 coding sequence is TGTGCCCCCCTTACGGGGGGTAGGATGACCATATATTTT. It is translated as CAPLTGGRMTIYF.

V gene TRBV3-1 (or the pseudogene TRBV3-2) combines with J gene TRBJ2-5; TRBD1 matches 9 bases. With 2 bases clipped from V and 5 bases from J, the junction kept 6 bases outside the gene matches. The CDR3 has 15 residues. Germline V CDR1 and CDR2: LGHDT, YNNKEL (reference sequence). Here the CDR3 reads CASSQPGQGLETQYF. The CDR3 bases are TGTGCCAGCAGCCAACCGGGACAGGGTTTGGAGACCCAGTACTTC.

Only a few counts were recorded for this clone. The chain combines TRBV20-1 with TRBJ1-6, with unresolved D. The CDR3 is made up of 13 amino acids. Trimming pared 3 bases from V and 5 bases from J, leaving 8 bases between. In germline, CDR1 is DFQATT, CDR2 SNEGSKA (reference sequence). CDR3 bases: TGCAGTGCTAGTGCCGTTAATAATTCACCCCTCCACTTT. Protein product: CSASAVNNSPLHF.

This sequence joins TRBV7-9 and TRBJ2-5; 7 bases align to TRBD2. Germline V CDR1 and CDR2: SEHNR, FQNEAQ (reference sequence). The CDR3 has 13 residues. Trimming removed 3 bases from V and 5 bases from J; junction bases left unmatched: 3. In DNA form, the CDR3 reads TGTGCCAGCAGCTTTCGGCGGGGGGAGACCCAGTACTTC. This sequence encodes CASSFRRGETQYF.

The genes are TRBV7-6 and TRBJ2-7; 7 positions match TRBD1. The junction had 13 bases not matched to a gene; V was cut back by 4 bases and J by 1 base. Germline V gene data show CDR1 as SGHVS and CDR2 as FNYEAQ. The CDR3 contains 17 residues. The CDR3 coding sequence is TGTGCCAGCAGCTCGAGGTACAGGGGAGTTACATCCTACGAGCAGTACTTC. Its protein product is CASSSRYRGVTSYEQYF. Complete variable domain (other parts from reference TRBV7-6 and TRBJ2-7): GAGVSQSPRYKVTKRGQDVALRCDPISGHVSLYWYRQALGQGPEFLTYFNYEAQQDKSGLPNDRFSAERPEGSISTLTIQRTEQRDSAMYRCASSSRYRGVTSYEQYFGPGTRLTVT.

V usage is TRBV24-1 and J usage is TRBJ2-1; 10 bases line up with TRBD1. The CDR3 contains 15 residues. J gave up 6 bases and V 3 bases, and 4 bases lay outside the gene matches. Germline V gene data show CDR1 as KGHDR and CDR2 as SFDVKD. CDR3 DNA: TGTGCCACCAGTGATCGGACAGGGGGGATCAATGAGCAGTTCTTC. This encodes CATSDRTGGINEQFF.

The chain joins TRBV4-1 to TRBJ2-1; 11 nucleotides line up with TRBD1. This CDR3 has 16 residues. The ends lost 4 bases at V and 0 bases at J; junction bases unmatched: 2. Germline CDR1 is MGHRA and CDR2 is YSYEKL. The CDR3 here is CASSRGQGASYNEQFF. The CDR3 nucleotides are TGCGCCAGCAGCCGAGGACAGGGGGCCTCCTACAATGAGCAGTTCTTC.

The chain employs TRBV27 and TRBJ1-4; D remains ambiguous. Trimming pared 5 bases from V and 11 bases from J, leaving 21 bases between. The CDR3 is 15 residues long. Germline V gene data show CDR1 as MNHEY and CDR2 as SMNVEV (reference sequence). CDR3 sequence (DNA): TGTGCCAGCAGTCCCGAGGCAGCACCCCCGTGGAAACTGTTTTTT. Its translation is CASSPEAAPPWKLFF.

The chain employs TRBV2 and TRBJ2-6; D gene unclear. The CDR3 covers 19 residues. Trimming cost V 4 bases and J 0 bases, with 19 bases left between them. The germline V gene encodes CDR1 SNHLY and CDR2 FYNNEI. CDR3 region: CASSGSDFLSFSGANVLTF. The CDR3 nucleotides are TGTGCCAGCAGTGGGAGCGACTTCCTTTCCTTCTCTGGGGCCAACGTCCTGACTTTC.

V gene TRBV28 combines with J gene TRBJ1-4, with 7 nucleotides matching TRBD1. The germline V gene has CDR1 MDHEN and CDR2 SYDVKM. The CDR3 loop spans 12 amino acids. Trimming at V came to 7 bases and at J to 10 bases, leaving 6 bases not matched to a gene. The CDR3: CASIQGGGKLFF. DNA for the CDR3: TGTGCCAGCATCCAGGGGGGCGGAAAACTGTTTTTT. Full variable domain (rest looked up from reference TRBV28 and TRBJ1-4): DVKVTQSSRYLVKRTGEKVFLECVQDMDHENMFWYRQDPGLGLRLIYFSYDVKMKEKGDIPEGYSVSREKKERFSLILESASTNQTSMYLCASIQGGGKLFFGSGTQLSVL.

This chain uses TRBV4-2 with TRBJ2-3; 14 bases are shared with TRBD2. In germline, CDR1 is LGHNA, CDR2 YNFKEQ. The CDR3 runs to 17 residues. J lost 5 bases, V lost 2 bases, and 6 bases had no gene match. In DNA, the CDR3 is TGTGCCAGCAGCCAAAGACTAGCGGGGGGGCCAGTAGATACGCAGTATTTT. It specifies CASSQRLAGGPVDTQYF.

V and J are TRBV28 and TRBJ2-1, with 7 bases lining up with TRBD2. Trimming at V came to 0 bases and at J to 8 bases, leaving 7 bases not matched to a gene. CDR3 size: 15 residues. Germline V gives CDR1 MDHEN, CDR2 SYDVKM. CDR3 region: CASSLWGGAKDEQFF. Written as DNA, the CDR3 is TGTGCCAGCAGTTTATGGGGAGGGGCTAAGGATGAGCAGTTCTTC. Filled out from reference TRBV28 and TRBJ2-1, the complete variable domain reads DVKVTQSSRYLVKRTGEKVFLECVQDMDHENMFWYRQDPGLGLRLIYFSYDVKMKEKGDIPEGYSVSREKKERFSLILESASTNQTSMYLCASSLWGGAKDEQFFGPGTRLTVL.

The rearrangement uses TRBV10-3 and TRBJ2-7, with D perhaps matching TRBD1 (5 bases). The CDR3 has 11 amino acids. Germline assignment: CDR1 ENHRY and CDR2 SYGVKD. Trimming left V 6 bases short and J 6 bases short, with 9 bases between. The CDR3 coding sequence is TGTGCCATCAGCCCAGACAGCGAGCAGTACTTC. Translated: CAISPDSEQYF.

The chain employs TRBV28 and TRBJ2-2, with D maybe TRBD2 (5 bases). The V and J ends lost 8 bases and 1 base respectively, with 8 bases between them. From germline, CDR1 is MDHEN and CDR2 SYDVKM. The CDR3 spans 13 residues. CDR3 residues: CASLEGNTGELFF. CDR3 nucleotide sequence: TGTGCCAGCCTAGAGGGGAACACCGGGGAGCTGTTTTTT.

Comment on this clone: One junction end does not reproduce the germline sequence, and a read error may be involved. The chain carries TRBV5-6 and TRBJ1-4; the D gene is possibly TRBD1 (5 bases). The CDR3 consists of 11 residues. Looked up from germline, CDR1 is SGHDT and CDR2 is YYEEEE. This CDR3 reads CASSLGASESF. The CDR3 DNA reads as TGTGCCAGCAGCTTAGGGGCGTCTGAGTCTTTT.

J is TRBJ2-6 and V is TRBV5-1; unclear D gene. V was pared by 2 bases and J by 2 bases, with 8 bases between. CDR3 size: 15 residues. The V gene's germline CDR1 is SGHRS and CDR2 YFSETQ. The CDR3 DNA sequence: TGCGCCAGCAGCTTACAGACGGCTGGGGCCAACGTCCTGACTTTC. Translating it yields CASSLQTAGANVLTF.

The J gene is TRBJ2-7, the V gene TRBV6-5; the match to TRBD1 covers 7 bases. CDR3 length equals 13 residues. V trimming: 6 bases; J trimming: 3 bases; junction bases outside the gene matches: 5. Germline lookup yields CDR1 MNHEY and CDR2 SVGAGI. CDR3 DNA: TGTGCCAGCAGACTAAACAGGGGCTACGAGCAGTACTTC. This sequence encodes CASRLNRGYEQYF.

The chain uses TRBV7-9 and TRBJ2-5, with D uncertain. The CDR3 runs 13 residues. V gave up 7 bases and J gave up 4 bases, with 13 bases separating them. Per germline, CDR1 SEHNR and CDR2 FQNEAQ (reference sequence). The CDR3 sequence: CASILYSSETQYF. DNA of the CDR3: TGTGCCAGCATTCTTTATAGCTCAGAGACCCAGTACTTC.

The rearrangement joins TRBV19 to TRBJ2-2, with D perhaps matching TRBD2 (5 bases). Between the trimmed V and J ends, which lost 3 bases and 3 bases, there was a span of 11 bases. Germline values: CDR1 LNHDA, CDR2 SQIVND (reference sequence). This CDR3 has 15 residues. DNA of the CDR3: TGTGCCAGTAGTATTCGCGGGCGGTACACCGGGGAGCTGTTTTTT. Encoded protein: CASSIRGRYTGELFF.

The V and J genes are TRBV30 and TRBJ2-1; the match to TRBD1 covers 8 bases. V lost 7 bases, J lost 0 bases, and 2 bases stayed unmatched. From germline, CDR1 is GTSNPN and CDR2 SVGIG (reference sequence). The CDR3 covers 13 residues. The CDR3 loop reads CASQGASYNEQFF. CDR3 coding DNA: TGTGCCTCCCAGGGGGCCTCCTACAATGAGCAGTTCTTC.

This chain links TRBV5-1 with TRBJ2-7; D gene unclear. Germline V gene data show CDR1 as SGHRS and CDR2 as YFSETQ. V lost 4 bases and J lost 6, with 14 bases in between. The CDR3 has 13 amino acids. CDR3 in DNA: TGCGCCAGCAGCATATGGTTTTCGCGCGAGCAGTACTTC. This sequence encodes CASSIWFSREQYF.